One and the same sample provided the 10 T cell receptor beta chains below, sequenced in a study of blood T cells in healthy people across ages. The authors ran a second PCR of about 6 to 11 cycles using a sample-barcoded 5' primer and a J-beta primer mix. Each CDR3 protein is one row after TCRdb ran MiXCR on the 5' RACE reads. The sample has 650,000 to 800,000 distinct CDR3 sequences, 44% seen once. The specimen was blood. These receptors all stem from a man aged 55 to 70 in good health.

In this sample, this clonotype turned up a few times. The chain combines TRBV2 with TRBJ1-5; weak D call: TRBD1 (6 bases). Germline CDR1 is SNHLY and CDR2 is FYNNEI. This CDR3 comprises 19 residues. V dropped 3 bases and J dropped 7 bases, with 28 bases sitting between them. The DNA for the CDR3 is TGTGCCAGCAGTGATACCCCTGGGGGCCTTTCTGGATGGCGGCAGCCCCAGCATTTT. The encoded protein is CASSDTPGGLSGWRQPQHF.

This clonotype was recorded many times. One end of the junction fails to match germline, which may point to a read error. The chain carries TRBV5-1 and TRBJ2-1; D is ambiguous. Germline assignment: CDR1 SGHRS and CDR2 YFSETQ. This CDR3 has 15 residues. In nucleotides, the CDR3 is TGTGCCAGCAGCTTAGTCGGTGGGTCCTACAATGAGCAGTTCTTC. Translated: CASSLVGGSYNEQFF.

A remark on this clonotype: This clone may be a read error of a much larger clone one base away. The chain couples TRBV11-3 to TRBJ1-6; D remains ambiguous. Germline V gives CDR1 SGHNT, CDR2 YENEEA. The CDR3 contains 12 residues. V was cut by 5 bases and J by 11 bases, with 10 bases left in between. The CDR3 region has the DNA TGTGCCAGCAGCCGTAGGAATCCACCCCTCCACTTT. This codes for CASSRRNPPLHF.

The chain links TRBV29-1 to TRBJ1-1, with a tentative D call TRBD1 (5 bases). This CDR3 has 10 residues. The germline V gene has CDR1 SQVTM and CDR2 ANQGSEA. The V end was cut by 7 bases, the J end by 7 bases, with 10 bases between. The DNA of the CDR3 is TGCAGCGGGGGGGACCATGAAGCTTTCTTT. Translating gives CSGGDHEAFF.

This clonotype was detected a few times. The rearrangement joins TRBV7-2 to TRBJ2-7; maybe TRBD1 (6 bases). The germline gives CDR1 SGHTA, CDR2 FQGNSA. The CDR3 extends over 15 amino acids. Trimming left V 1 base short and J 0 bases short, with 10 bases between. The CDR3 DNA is TGTGCCAGCAGCTTAGAGACAGGTTACTCCTACGAGCAGTACTTC. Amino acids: CASSLETGYSYEQYF.

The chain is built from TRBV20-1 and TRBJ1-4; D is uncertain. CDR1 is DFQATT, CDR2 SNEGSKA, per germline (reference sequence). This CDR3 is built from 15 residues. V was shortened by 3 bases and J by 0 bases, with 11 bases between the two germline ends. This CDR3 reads CSARSGTPTNEKLFF. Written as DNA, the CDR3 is TGCAGTGCTAGGTCCGGCACCCCAACTAATGAAAAACTGTTTTTT.

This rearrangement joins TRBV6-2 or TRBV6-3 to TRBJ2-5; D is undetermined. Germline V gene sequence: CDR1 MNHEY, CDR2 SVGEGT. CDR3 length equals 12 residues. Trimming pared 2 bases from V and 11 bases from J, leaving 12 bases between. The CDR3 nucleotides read TGTGCCAGCAGTTACCTGAGGAATGAGCAGTACTTC. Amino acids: CASSYLRNEQYF.

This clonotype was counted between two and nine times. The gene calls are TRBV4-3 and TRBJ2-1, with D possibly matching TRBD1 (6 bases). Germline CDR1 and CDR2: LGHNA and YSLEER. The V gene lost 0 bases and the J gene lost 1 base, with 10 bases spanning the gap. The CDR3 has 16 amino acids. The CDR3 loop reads CASSQDGTNSYNEQFF. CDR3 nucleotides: TGCGCCAGCAGCCAAGACGGGACAAATTCCTACAATGAGCAGTTCTTC.

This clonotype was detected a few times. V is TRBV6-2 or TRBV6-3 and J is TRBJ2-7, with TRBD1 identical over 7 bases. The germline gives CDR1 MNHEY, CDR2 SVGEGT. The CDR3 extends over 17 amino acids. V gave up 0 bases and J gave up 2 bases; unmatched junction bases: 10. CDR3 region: CASSYSAVRQGAYEQYF. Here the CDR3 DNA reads TGTGCCAGCAGTTACTCCGCCGTTAGACAGGGTGCCTACGAGCAGTACTTC.

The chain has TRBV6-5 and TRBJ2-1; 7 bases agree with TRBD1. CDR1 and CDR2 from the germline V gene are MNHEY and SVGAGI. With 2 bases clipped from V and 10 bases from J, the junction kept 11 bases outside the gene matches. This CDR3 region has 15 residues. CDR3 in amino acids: CASSYKGAPFYEQFF. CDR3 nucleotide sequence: TGTGCCAGCAGTTACAAGGGGGCTCCTTTCTACGAGCAGTTCTTC.